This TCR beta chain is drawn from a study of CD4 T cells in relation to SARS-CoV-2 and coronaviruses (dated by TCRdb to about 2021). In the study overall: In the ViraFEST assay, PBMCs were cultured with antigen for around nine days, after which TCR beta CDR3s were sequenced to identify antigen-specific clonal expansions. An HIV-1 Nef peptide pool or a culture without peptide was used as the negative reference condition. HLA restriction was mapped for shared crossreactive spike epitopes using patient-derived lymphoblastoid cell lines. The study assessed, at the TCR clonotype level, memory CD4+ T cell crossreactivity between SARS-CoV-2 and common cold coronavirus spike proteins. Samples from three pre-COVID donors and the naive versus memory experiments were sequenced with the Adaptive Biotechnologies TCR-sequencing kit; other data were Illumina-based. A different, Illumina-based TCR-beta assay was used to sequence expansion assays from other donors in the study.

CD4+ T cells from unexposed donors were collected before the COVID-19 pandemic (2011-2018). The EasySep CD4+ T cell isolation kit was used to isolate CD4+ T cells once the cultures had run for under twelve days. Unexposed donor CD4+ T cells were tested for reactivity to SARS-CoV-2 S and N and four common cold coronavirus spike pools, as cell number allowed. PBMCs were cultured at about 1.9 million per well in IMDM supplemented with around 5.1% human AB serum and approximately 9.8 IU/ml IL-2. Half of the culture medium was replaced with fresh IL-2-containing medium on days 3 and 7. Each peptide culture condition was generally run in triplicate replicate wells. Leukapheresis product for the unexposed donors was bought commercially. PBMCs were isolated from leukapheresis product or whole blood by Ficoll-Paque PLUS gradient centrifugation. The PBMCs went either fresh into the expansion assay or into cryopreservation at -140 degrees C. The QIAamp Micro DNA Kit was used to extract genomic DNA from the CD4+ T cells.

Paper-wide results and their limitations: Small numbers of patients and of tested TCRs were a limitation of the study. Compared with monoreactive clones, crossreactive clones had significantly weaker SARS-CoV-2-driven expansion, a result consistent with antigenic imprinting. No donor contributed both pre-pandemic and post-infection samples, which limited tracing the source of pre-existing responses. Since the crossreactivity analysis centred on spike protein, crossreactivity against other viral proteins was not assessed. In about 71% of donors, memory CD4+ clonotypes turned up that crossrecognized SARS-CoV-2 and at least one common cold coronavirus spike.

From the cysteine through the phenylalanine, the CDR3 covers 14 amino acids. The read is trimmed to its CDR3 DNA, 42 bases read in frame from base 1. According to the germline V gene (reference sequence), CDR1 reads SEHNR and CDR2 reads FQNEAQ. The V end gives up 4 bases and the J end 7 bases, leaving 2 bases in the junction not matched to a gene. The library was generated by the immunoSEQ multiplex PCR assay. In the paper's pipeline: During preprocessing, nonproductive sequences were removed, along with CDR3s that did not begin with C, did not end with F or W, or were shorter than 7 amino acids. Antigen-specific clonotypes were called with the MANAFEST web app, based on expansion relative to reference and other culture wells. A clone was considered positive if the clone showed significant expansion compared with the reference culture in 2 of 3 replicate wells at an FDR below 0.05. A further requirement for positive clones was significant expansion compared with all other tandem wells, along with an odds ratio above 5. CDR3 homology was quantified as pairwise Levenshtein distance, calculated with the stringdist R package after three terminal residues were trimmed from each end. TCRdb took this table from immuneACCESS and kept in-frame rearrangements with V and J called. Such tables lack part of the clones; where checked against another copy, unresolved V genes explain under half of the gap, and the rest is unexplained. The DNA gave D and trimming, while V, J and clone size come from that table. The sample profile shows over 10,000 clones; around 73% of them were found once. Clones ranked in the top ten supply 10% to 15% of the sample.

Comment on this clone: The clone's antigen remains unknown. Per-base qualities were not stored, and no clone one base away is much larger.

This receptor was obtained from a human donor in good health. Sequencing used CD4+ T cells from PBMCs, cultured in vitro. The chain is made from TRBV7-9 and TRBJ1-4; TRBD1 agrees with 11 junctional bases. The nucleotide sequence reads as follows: TGTGCCAGCAGCTCGGACAGGGGGCTTGAAAAACTGTTTTTT. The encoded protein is CASSSDRGLEKLFF. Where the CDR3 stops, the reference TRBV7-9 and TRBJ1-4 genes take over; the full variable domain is DTGVSQNPRHKITKRGQNVTFRCDPISEHNRLYWYRQTLGQGPEFLTYFQNEAQLEKSRLLSDRFSAERPKGSFSTLEIQRTEQGDSAMYLCASSSDRGLEKLFFGSGTQLSVL.